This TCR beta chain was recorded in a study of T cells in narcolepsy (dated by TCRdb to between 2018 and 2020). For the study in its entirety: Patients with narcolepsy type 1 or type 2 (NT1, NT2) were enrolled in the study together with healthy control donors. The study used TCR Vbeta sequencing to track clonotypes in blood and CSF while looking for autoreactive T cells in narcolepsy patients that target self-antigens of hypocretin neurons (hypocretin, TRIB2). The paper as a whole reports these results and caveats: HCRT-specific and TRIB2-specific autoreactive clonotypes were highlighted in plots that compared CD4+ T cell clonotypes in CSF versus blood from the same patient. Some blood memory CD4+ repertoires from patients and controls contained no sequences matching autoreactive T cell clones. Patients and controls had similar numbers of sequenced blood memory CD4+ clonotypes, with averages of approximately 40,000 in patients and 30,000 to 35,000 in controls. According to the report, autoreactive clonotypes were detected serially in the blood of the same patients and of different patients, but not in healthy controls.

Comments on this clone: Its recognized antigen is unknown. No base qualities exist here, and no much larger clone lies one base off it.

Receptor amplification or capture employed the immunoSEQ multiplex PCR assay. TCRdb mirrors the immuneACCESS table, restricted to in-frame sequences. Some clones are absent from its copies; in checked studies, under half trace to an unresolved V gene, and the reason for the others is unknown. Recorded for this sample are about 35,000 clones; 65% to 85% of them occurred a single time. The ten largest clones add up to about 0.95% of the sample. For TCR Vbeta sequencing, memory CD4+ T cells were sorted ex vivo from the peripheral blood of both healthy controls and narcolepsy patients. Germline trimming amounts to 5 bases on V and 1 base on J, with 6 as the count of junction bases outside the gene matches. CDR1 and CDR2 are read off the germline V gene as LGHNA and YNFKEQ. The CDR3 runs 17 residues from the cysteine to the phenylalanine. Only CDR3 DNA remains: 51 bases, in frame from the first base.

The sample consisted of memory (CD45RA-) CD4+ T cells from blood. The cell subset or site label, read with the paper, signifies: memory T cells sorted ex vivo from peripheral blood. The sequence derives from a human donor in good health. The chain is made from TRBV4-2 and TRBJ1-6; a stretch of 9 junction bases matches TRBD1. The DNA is TGTGCCAGCAGCGTCGGGACAGGGATATCCTATAATTCACCCCTCCACTTT. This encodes CASSVGTGISYNSPLHF.